A selection of T cell receptor beta chains follows, all from one sample in a study of blood T cell repertoires in COVID-19. Sequencing used immunoSEQ multiplex PCR; TCRdb keeps in-frame clones, though not all of them. The sample records about 280,000 clones, roughly 90% being singletons. Input material: peripheral blood. These receptor sequences come from a woman in her 70s with COVID-19, enrolled during active disease. Both conserved end residues are part of each CDR3. The order of the fields is V gene, J gene, D gene, CDR3 protein. A D gene is named only where the DNA matches it firmly.

V: TRBV5-1
J: TRBJ1-2
D: TRBD1
CDR3: CASSLTPGQGKGYTF

V: TRBV7-9
J: TRBJ2-3
D: TRBD2
CDR3: CASLPLAGKSDTQYF

V: TRBV7-8
J: TRBJ2-1
D: NA
CDR3: CASSFGLGYNEQFF

V: TRBV3-1/TRBV3-2
J: TRBJ2-1
D: TRBD2
CDR3: CASSLGGLAGGNNEQFF

V: TRBV6-2/TRBV6-3
J: TRBJ1-1
D: NA
CDR3: CASSWRNSRFEAFF

V: TRBV7-2
J: TRBJ2-2
D: TRBD2
CDR3: CASSLGVAGNTGELFF

V: TRBV20-1
J: TRBJ1-1
D: NA
CDR3: CSASQGMNTEAFF

V: TRBV29-1
J: TRBJ2-3
D: TRBD2
CDR3: CSVVAGGTQYF

V: TRBV25-1
J: TRBJ1-4
D: NA
CDR3: CASSEGGGLEKLFF

V: TRBV19
J: TRBJ2-3
D: NA
CDR3: CASSIAAGPDTQYF

V: TRBV5-1
J: TRBJ2-5
D: TRBD2
CDR3: CASSPILAGGQETQYF

V: TRBV6-5
J: TRBJ1-4
D: TRBD1
CDR3: CASRDRETHEKLFF

V: TRBV19
J: TRBJ2-5
D: TRBD1
CDR3: CASSIRQGETQYF

V: TRBV27
J: TRBJ2-7
D: TRBD1
CDR3: CASSPRKGAFYEQYF

V: TRBV15
J: TRBJ2-3
D: NA
CDR3: CATSYTGAGDTQYF

V: TRBV30
J: TRBJ2-3
D: NA
CDR3: CAWSSSPDTQYF

V: TRBV12-3/TRBV12-4
J: TRBJ1-2
D: NA
CDR3: CASSLGGHEGYTF

V: TRBV27
J: TRBJ1-1
D: TRBD1
CDR3: CASSVLGQPNTEAFF

V: TRBV24-1
J: TRBJ2-6
D: TRBD1
CDR3: CATQTGDPSGANVLTF

V: TRBV10-3
J: TRBJ1-1
D: TRBD1
CDR3: CAISPGQGTEAFF

V: TRBV7-2
J: TRBJ2-7
D: NA
CDR3: CASSTISASYEQYF

V: TRBV10-3
J: TRBJ1-2
D: NA
CDR3: CAISTAGANYGYTF

V: TRBV25-1
J: TRBJ2-2
D: NA
CDR3: CASSDITGRNTGELFF

V: TRBV7-2
J: TRBJ2-7
D: NA
CDR3: CASSPIRGSYEQYF

V: TRBV7-2
J: TRBJ2-1
D: TRBD2
CDR3: CASSPLAGGRYNEQFF

V: TRBV29-1
J: TRBJ2-7
D: NA
CDR3: CSGGVGDYEQYF

V: TRBV6-5
J: TRBJ2-2
D: NA
CDR3: CASSYSSGTGELFF

V: TRBV7-2
J: TRBJ2-2
D: NA
CDR3: CASIITGQANTGELFF

V: TRBV28
J: TRBJ1-1
D: NA
CDR3: CASSLYRDTEAFF

V: TRBV11-2
J: TRBJ2-4
D: TRBD1
CDR3: CASSLENGRGKSRTKNIQYF

V: TRBV21-1
J: TRBJ1-5
D: NA
CDR3: CASSPQGWDQPQHF

V: TRBV6-5
J: TRBJ2-7
D: NA
CDR3: CASSKLGTQTYEQYF

V: TRBV18
J: TRBJ1-6
D: NA
CDR3: CASSLRRGPDGNSPLHF

V: TRBV6-2/TRBV6-3
J: TRBJ1-5
D: TRBD1
CDR3: CASSYHGTESNQPQHF

V: TRBV5-8
J: TRBJ2-7
D: TRBD1
CDR3: CASRGQGVYEQYF

V: TRBV2
J: TRBJ2-7
D: NA
CDR3: CASISSYEQYF

V: TRBV4-1
J: TRBJ1-2
D: NA
CDR3: CASSQDLNRNYGYTF

V: TRBV21-1
J: TRBJ2-5
D: NA
CDR3: CASSKKAEETQYF

V: TRBV7-2
J: TRBJ2-5
D: TRBD1
CDR3: CASSPTMGQGLKTQYF

V: TRBV7-7
J: TRBJ2-2
D: NA
CDR3: CASSSRAGATGELFF